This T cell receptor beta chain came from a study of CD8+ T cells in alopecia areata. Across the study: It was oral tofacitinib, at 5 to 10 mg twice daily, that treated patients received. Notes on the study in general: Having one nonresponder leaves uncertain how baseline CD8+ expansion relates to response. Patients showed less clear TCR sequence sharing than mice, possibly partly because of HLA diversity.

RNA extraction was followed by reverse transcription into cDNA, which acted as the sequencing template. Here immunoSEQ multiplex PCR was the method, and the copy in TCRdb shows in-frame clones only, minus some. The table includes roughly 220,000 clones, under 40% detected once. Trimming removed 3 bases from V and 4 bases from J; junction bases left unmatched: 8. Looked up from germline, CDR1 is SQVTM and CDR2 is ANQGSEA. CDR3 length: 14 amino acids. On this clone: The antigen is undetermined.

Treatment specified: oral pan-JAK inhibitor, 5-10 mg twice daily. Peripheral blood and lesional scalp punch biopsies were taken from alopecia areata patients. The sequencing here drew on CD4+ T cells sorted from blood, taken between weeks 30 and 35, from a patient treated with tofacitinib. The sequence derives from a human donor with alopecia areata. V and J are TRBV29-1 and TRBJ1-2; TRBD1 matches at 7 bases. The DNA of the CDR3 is TGCAGCGTTGAGACCCGGGACAGCCGCTATGGCTACACCTTC. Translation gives CSVETRDSRYGYTF.